The subject of this entry is one T cell receptor beta chain. This may be a read error, as it is one base from a much larger clone. From germline, CDR1 is SGHTA and CDR2 FQGTGA. The CDR3 runs 13 residues. Deletions cut 1 base from V and 10 bases from J, with 10 bases between. This record comes from a study of tumor-infiltrating lymphocytes in primary liver carcinoma. Overall study: Samples returned roughly 3.65 to 8 million productive TCRbeta reads, a yield that was similar across tissue types.

A constant-region primer primed TCR beta cDNA synthesis from 450 to 550 ng of total RNA. Slightly modified ARM-PCR with three nested multiplex PCR rounds yielded TCR beta libraries. TRBV1-TRBV30 forward and Cbeta reverse primers drove the first two roughly 10-cycle rounds. TCRdb recomputed calls from the multiplex PCR reads with MiXCR, one row per CDR3 protein. The sample lists hundreds of thousands of distinct CDR3 sequences; about 60% were seen once. Germline DNA was also extracted, with blood RNA taken from unsorted whole blood. The V gene is TRBV7-3, the J gene TRBJ2-2; D is undetermined. The receptor was isolated from a man aged 40-55 years with primary liver carcinoma and hepatitis B virus infection. Source material: peripheral blood. CDR3 protein: CASSLRNAVELFF. The CDR3 coding sequence is TGTGCCAGCAGCTTAAGAAACGCCGTGGAGCTGTTTTTT.